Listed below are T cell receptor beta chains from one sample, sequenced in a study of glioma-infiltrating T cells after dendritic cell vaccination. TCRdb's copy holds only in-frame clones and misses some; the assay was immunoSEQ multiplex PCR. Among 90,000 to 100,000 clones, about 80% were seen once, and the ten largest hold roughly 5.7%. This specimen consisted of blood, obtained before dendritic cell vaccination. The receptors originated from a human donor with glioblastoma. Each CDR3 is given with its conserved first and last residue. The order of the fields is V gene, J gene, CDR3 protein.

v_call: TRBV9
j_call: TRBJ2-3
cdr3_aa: CASSVLSGRSDTQYF

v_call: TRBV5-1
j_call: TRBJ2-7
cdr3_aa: CASTRTSGSSYEQYF

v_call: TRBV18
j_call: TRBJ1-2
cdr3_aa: CASSPLRGGYTF

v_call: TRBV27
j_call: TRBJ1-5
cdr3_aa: CASSFRTGNQPQHF

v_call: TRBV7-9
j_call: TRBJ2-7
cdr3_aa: CASSRAGGPSGEQYF

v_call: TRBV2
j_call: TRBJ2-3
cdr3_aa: CASKLAGGPGPYF

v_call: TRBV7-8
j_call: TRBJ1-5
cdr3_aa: CASSSDGVRQPQHF

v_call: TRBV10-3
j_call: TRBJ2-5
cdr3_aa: CAISDRDTGLAGGETQYF

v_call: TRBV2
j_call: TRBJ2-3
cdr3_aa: CASRRGRDTQYF

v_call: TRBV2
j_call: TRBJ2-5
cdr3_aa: CASSELGTGVQETQYF

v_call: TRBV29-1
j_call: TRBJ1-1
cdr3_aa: CSVDQGVGAFF

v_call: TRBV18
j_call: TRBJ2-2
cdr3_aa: CASSPQEAGGLMNTGELFF

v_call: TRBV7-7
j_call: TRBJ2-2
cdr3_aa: CASSPRGRELFF

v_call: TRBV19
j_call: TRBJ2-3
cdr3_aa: CASSIGTSPTDTQYF

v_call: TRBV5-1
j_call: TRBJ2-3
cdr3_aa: CASSLDGGFPTDTQYF

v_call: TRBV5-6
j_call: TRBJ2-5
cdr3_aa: CASSKTRGIQETQYF

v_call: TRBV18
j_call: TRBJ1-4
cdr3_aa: CASSPRQVTTNEKLFF

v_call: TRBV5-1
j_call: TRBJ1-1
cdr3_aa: CASSIGQISSTEAFF

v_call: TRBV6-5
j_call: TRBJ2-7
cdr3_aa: CASSSLDSHEQYF

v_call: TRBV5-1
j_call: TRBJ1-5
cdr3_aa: CASSLGPGYTHQPQHF

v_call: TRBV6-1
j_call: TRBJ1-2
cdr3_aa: CAIPGQVWHYGYTF

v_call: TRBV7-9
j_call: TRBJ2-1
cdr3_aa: CASSLEAGGPGNEQFF

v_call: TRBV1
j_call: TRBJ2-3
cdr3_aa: CTSSQDLTLSGYTDTQYF

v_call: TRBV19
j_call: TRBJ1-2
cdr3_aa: CASSRRGRVYGYTF

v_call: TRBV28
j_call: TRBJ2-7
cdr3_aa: CASSLGQGYEQYF

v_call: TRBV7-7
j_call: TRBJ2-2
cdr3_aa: CASSFANTGELFF

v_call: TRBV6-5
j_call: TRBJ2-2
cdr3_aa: CASRRFGTGELFF

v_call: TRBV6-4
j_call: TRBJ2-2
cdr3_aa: CASRGSDRVDTGELFF

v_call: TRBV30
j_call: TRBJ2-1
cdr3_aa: CAWSQGASSYNEQFF

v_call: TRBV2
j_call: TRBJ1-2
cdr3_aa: CASRKDGTAYGYTF

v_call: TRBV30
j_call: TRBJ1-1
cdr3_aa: CAWSVSPGGMAEAFF

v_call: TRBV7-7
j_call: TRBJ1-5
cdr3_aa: CASSLCRGSNQPQHF

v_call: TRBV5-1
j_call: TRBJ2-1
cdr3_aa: CATRPSGGPYNEQFF

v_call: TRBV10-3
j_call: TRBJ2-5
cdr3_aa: CAISESGRLGVQYF

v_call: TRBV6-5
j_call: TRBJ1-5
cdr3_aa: CASSFRTGSQPQHF

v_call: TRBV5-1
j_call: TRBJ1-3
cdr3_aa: CASSPARGSGNTIYF

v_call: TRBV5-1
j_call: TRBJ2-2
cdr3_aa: CASSFGQGNTGELFF

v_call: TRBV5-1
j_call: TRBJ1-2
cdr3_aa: CASSLDSGQPYGYTF

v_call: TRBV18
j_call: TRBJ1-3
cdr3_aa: CASSPDSVSGNTIYF

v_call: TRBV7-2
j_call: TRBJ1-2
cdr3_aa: CASSLDWRQSYGYTF

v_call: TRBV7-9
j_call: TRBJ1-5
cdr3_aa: CASSSIQGNQPQHF

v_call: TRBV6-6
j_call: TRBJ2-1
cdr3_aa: CASSYIGGEQFF

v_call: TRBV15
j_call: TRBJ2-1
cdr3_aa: CATSSHAGEAQFF

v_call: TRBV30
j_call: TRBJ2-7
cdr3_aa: CAWSLQVSYEQYF

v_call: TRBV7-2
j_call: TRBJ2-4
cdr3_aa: CASSVITGTGTNIQYF

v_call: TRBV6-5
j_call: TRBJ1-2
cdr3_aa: CASQGVYGYTF

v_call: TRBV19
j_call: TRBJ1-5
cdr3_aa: CASSISAGLKYSNQPQHF

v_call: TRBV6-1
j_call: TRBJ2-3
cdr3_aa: CASSPWTGRADTQYF

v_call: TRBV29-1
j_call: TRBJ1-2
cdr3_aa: CSAKTGAGYGYTF

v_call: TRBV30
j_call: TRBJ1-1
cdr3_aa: CAWSVLSGAEAFF

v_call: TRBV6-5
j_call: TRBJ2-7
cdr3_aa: CASRGTGGSYEQYF

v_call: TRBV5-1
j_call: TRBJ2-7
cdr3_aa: CASSFRGVGPEQYF

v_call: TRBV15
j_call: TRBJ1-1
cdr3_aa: CATSRDPTGLWNTEAFF

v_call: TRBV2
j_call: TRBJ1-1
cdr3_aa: CASSGGGHTEAFF

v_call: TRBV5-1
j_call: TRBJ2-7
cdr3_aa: CASSPGTASSYEQYF